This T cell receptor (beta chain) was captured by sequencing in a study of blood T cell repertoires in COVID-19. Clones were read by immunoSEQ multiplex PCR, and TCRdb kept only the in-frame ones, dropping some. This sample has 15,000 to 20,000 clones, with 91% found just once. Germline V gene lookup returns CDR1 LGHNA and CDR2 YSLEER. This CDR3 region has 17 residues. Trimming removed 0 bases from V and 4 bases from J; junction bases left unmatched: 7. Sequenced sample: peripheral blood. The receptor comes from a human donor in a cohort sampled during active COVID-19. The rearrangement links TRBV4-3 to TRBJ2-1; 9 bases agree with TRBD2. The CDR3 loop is CASSQEGTSGGYNEQFF. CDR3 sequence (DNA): TGCGCCAGCAGCCAAGAGGGGACCAGCGGGGGGTACAATGAGCAGTTCTTC.